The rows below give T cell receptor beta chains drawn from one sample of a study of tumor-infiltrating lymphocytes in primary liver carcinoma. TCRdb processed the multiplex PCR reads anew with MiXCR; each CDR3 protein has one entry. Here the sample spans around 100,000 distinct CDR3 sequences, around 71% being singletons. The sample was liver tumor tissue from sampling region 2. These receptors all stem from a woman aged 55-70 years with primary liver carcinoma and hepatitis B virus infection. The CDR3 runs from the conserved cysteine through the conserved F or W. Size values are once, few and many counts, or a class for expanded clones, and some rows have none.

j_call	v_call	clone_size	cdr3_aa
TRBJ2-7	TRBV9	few	CASSVGLGGYEQYF
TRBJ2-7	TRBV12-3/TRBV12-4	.	CASSQDTGGRNEQYF
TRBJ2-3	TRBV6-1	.	CANSDGGFRTDTQYF
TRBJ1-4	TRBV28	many	CASSSLGTADGKLFF
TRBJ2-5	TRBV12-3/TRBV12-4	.	CASSLVAKCDTQYF
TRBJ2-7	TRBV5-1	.	CASSSGGSGSPYEQYF
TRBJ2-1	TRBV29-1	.	CTSYYNGQFF
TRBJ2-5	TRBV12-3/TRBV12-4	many	CASSPSGRGRETQYF
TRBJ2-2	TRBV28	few	CASSLGQRDTGELFF
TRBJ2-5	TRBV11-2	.	CASRLESKGTQHF
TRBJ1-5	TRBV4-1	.	CASSQIVGKSNQPQHF
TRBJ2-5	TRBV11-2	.	CACSASGTSGGNQHF
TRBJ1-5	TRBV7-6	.	CASSLEAQAGNQPQHF
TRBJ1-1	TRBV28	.	CASSLTQINTEAFF
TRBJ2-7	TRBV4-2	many	CASSQGSLGQGASEQYF
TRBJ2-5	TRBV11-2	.	CARSSRQGQETQYF
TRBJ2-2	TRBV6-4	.	CASSFDKNTGELFF
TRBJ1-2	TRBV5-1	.	CVSSPQAEQRDGYTF
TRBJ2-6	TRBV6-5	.	CTSSYRGSGANVLTF
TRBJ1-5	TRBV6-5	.	CASSRGRGLGKPKHF
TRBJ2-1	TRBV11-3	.	CSSTLGRGEWGVDEQFF
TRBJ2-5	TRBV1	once	CTSSGRAVEIQYF
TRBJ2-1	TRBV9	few	CASSVVGIAGHNEQFF
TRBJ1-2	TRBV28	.	CASSTPPGRGNCCYTF
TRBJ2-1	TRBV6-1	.	CASSDYTSLPQLF
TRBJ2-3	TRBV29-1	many	CSVEESVDTQYF
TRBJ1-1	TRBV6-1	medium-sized	CASRAGTENTEAFF
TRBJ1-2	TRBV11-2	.	CASSHRQTENYGYTF
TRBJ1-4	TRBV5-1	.	CASSSDWVAGEKLFF
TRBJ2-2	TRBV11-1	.	CVSRPSLDTGKLLF
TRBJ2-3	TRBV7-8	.	CASSRGTSGRWARITISTDTQYF
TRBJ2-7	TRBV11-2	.	CASSLARRVYEQHF
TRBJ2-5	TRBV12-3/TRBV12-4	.	CPSGFSTGGAETQYF
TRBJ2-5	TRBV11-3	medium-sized	CASSLGRGGQETQYF
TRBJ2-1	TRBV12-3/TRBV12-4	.	CANRLSNHEQFF
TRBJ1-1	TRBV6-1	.	CASSEYQGGPEAFF
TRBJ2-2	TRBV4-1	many	CASSQARGLATGELFF
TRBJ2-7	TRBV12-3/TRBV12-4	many	CASSSDFLSYEQYF
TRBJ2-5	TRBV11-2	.	CASSFTGGRETQYF
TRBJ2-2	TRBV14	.	CASSQVLTFRDTGGLFF
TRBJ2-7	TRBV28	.	CASSRTEQYF
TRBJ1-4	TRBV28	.	CASTPPIGGGEKLFF
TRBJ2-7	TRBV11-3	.	CANSCSYEQYF
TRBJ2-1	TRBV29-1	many	CSVDDLVYNEQFF
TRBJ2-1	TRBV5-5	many	CATGTGGYNEQFF
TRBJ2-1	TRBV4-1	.	CVSSQWTGEVRNEQFF
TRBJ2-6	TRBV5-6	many	CASVLLGQISGANVLTF
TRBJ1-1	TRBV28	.	CASTSTGRNTEAFF
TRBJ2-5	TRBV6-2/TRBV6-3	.	CASSSPPSGRAGETQYF
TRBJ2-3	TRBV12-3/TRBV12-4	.	CTTEAETDTQYF
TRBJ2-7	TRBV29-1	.	CRVAPGSYEQYF
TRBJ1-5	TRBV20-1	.	CSAKGDGYQPRHF
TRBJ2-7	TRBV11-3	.	CASSLRPAGASYEQYF
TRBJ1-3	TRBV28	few	CASSSQQGSYGNTIYF
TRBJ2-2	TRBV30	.	CAWSVRDLTTGELFF
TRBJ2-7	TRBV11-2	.	CDSTGRGQEEQYF
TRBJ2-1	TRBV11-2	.	CTSSLGLASGRSSYNEQFF